The 7 T cell receptor beta chains below come from one sample, sequenced in a study of multiple sclerosis patients with progressive multifocal leukoencephalopathy. Time point reported: before natalizumab initiation. Measured with immunoSEQ multiplex PCR; TCRdb has only the in-frame clones, and not every one. This sample has 25,000 to 35,000 clones, with more than 75% found just once. Source material: PBMCs. The receptors originated from a human donor with multiple sclerosis.

The chain couples TRBV2 to TRBJ1-2; D is unclear. The germline V and J ends were trimmed by 2 bases and 0 bases, with 7 bases remaining between them. Germline V lookup: CDR1 SNHLY, CDR2 FYNNEI. The CDR3 contains 14 residues. CDR3 in amino acids: CASSERTANYGYTF. The CDR3 DNA reads TGTGCCAGCAGTGAAAGGACCGCTAACTATGGCTACACCTTC.

This clone was seen a single time. The V call is TRBV25-1, the J call TRBJ2-7; D is possibly TRBD1 (6 bases). The CDR3 contains 11 residues. Germline V gene sequence: CDR1 MGHDK, CDR2 SYGVNS. Deletions cut 0 bases from V and 13 bases from J, with 10 bases between. In DNA, the CDR3 is TGTGCCAGCAGTGAATATAGGACAGCTTACTTC. Residues: CASSEYRTAYF.

The chain recombines TRBV11-2 with TRBJ2-5; 9 bases align to TRBD2. CDR1 SGHAT and CDR2 FQNNGV come from the germline V gene. Trimming removed 5 bases from V and 2 bases from J; junction bases left unmatched: 9. CDR3 size: 16 residues. The CDR3 reads CASSRLLAGQQETQYF. The CDR3 coding sequence is TGTGCCAGCAGCCGGCTGCTAGCGGGGCAACAAGAGACCCAGTACTTC.

The chain links TRBV5-6 to TRBJ2-7; tentatively, D is TRBD1 (5 bases). The CDR3 has 17 amino acids. V was clipped by 0 bases and J by 1 base, with 17 bases between them. CDR1 is SGHDT, CDR2 YYEEEE, per germline. The CDR3, as DNA: TGTGCCAGCAGCTTGGGGAGTTATGCAGGGCTATCCTACGAGCAGTACTTC. Translated, it gives CASSLGSYAGLSYEQYF.

This sequence joins TRBV2 and TRBJ1-5; D uncertain. The V end lost 2 bases, the J end lost 0 bases, and 8 bases lay between the germline ends. CDR1 and CDR2 (germline): SNHLY, FYNNEI. The CDR3 has 15 residues. CDR3 loop: CASSELGGSNQPQHF. The CDR3 DNA follows: TGTGCCAGCAGTGAATTGGGCGGTAGCAATCAGCCCCAGCATTTT.

The chain combines TRBV2 with TRBJ1-2; D ambiguous. The CDR3 runs to 12 residues. With 3 bases removed from V and 0 bases from J, the gap between germline ends came to 2 bases. Germline V gives CDR1 SNHLY, CDR2 FYNNEI. In nucleotides, the CDR3 is TGTGCCAGCAGTGAGGCTAACTATGGCTACACCTTC. Amino acids: CASSEANYGYTF.

CDR3 loop: CASRVVGESSFF. CDR3 sequence (DNA): TGTGCCAGCAGGGTAGTCGGGGAGTCGTCTTTCTTT. The rearrangement links TRBV2 to TRBJ1-1; D unresolved. The CDR3 is made up of 12 amino acids. The V end lost 6 bases, the J end lost 12 bases, and 17 bases lay between the germline ends. Germline assignment: CDR1 SNHLY and CDR2 FYNNEI.